This T cell receptor beta chain emerged from a study of patients with pleural tuberculosis. Germline lookup yields CDR1 MNHEY and CDR2 SVGEGT. This CDR3 region has 13 residues. Trimming cost V 6 bases and J 2 bases; bases outside gene matches: 2. One entry per CDR3 protein, called by TCRdb with MiXCR from the reads. Here the sample spans about 30,000 distinct CDR3 sequences, over 15% being singletons. This clonotype was observed at least ten times. The source of this sequence is a human donor with pleural tuberculosis. V and J are TRBV6-2 or TRBV6-3 and TRBJ1-2; 8 bases map to TRBD1. Source material: peripheral blood. The CDR3, as DNA: TGTGCCAGCAGCCGACAGGGGAACTATGGCTACACCTTC. Its protein product is CASSRQGNYGYTF.